This T cell receptor beta chain was observed in a study of cytomegalovirus exposure and HLA in healthy donors. General observations from the study: The TCR clusters that emerged in the first cohort tended, a later analysis found, to co-occur in the 110 or so validation repertoires.

The donors were members of the validation cohort comprising 100 to 150 subjects, separate from the approximately 710-subject first cohort. The CDR3 covers 15 residues. The ends lost 0 bases at V and 6 bases at J; junction bases unmatched: 5. The germline V gene has CDR1 SGHRS and CDR2 YFSETQ. Details on this clone: Its antigen is currently unknown.

Assay used: immunoSEQ multiplex PCR; TCRdb lists only in-frame clones, some missing. The table has about 110,000 clones, approximately 94% seen once. The rearrangement uses TRBV5-1 and TRBJ2-2, with 7 bases fitting TRBD1. The receptor was isolated from a woman aged 18-29 years in good health and CMV-seronegative. Sequenced sample: PBMCs. For the CDR3, the DNA is TGCGCCAGCAGCTTGGCTCAGGGGGTGGCCGGGGAGCTGTTTTTT. Translating gives CASSLAQGVAGELFF.